This T cell receptor (beta chain) appears in the sequencing data of a study of OX40 agonist ivuxolimab in advanced cancers. On the study more broadly: Ivuxolimab, an agonist antibody against OX40 (CD134), was given to patients. Dose-escalation cases comprised hepatocellular carcinoma, melanoma, renal cell or head and neck cancer.

The J segment lost 5 bases and the V segment lost 3 bases, leaving 5 bases of the junction unmatched. Germline lookup yields CDR1 SGHTA and CDR2 FQGNSA. This CDR3 comprises 14 residues. In the case of this clone: As yet, its antigen is unknown.

Points from the study as a whole: At 0.1 to 3.0 mg/kg, clonal expansion of CD4+ and CD8+ blood T cells had occurred by week 6. People who partly responded at 0.1-3.0 mg/kg had some of the least clonal expansion seen.

Produced via immunoSEQ multiplex PCR; TCRdb's table is partial and in-frame only. The sample lists over 55,000 clones, roughly nine tenths occurring once. This receptor was taken from an adult with an advanced solid tumor such as melanoma, head and neck, liver or kidney cancer. The rearrangement uses TRBV7-2 and TRBJ2-5, with 8 bases matching TRBD1. The starting material was CD4+ or CD8+ T cells sorted from blood, obtained in a trial of the OX40 agonist ivuxolimab. CDR3 DNA: TGTGCCAGCAGCTTCCCGACAGGGGTCGAGACCCAGTACTTC. Translating it yields CASSFPTGVETQYF.